Below, 9 T cell receptor beta chains from the same sample are listed, as sequenced in a study of identifying expanded T cells in peripheral blood. Measured with immunoSEQ multiplex PCR; TCRdb has only the in-frame clones, and not every one. The profile shows more than 80,000 clones, approximately 88% of them singletons. Sequencing was done on a sample of blood. Source of these receptors: a person aged 18 to 75 in good health.

The chain has TRBV11-1 and TRBJ2-6; no firm D call. Looked up from germline, CDR1 is SGHAT and CDR2 is FQDESV (reference sequence). The CDR3 spans 15 residues. V lost 5 bases, J lost 4 bases, and 12 bases lay in between. The CDR3 sequence: CASSPWRGGANVLTF. In DNA form, the CDR3 reads TGTGCCAGCAGCCCCTGGAGAGGAGGGGCCAACGTCCTGACTTTC.

The chain links TRBV7-2 to TRBJ2-1, with D uncertain. CDR1 and CDR2 (germline): SGHTA, FQGNSA. The CDR3 is 13 residues long. Trimming pared 5 bases from V and 5 bases from J, leaving 10 bases between. CDR3 sequence: CASSGRKDNEQFF. For the CDR3, the DNA is TGTGCCAGCAGCGGGCGGAAGGACAATGAGCAGTTCTTC.

V gene TRBV5-6 combines with J gene TRBJ2-7; D may be TRBD1 or TRBD2 (5 bases each). Trimming took off 0 bases at V and 2 bases at J, with 15 bases between the two ends. Germline values: CDR1 SGHDT, CDR2 YYEEEE. This CDR3 has 16 amino acids. CDR3 loop: CASSLAGGAATYEQYF. CDR3 nucleotides: TGTGCCAGCAGCTTGGCTGGGGGTGCAGCTACCTACGAGCAGTACTTC.

The gene calls are TRBV30 and TRBJ1-5; TRBD1 matches at 8 bases. CDR1 GTSNPN and CDR2 SVGIG come from the germline V gene (reference sequence). This CDR3 is built from 15 residues. V lost 2 bases, J lost 7 bases, and 10 bases stayed unmatched. The CDR3 DNA follows: TGTGCCTGGAGTCAGGGGCAGGGGGCGCGGCAGCCCCAGCATTTT. Its protein is CAWSQGQGARQPQHF.

The chain links TRBV19 to TRBJ2-3, with a possible D match to TRBD1 (5 bases). The CDR3 consists of 14 residues. V lost 5 bases and J 0 bases, leaving 9 bases between the germline ends. Germline-derived CDR1 and CDR2 are LNHDA and SQIVND (reference sequence). In nucleotides, the CDR3 is TGTGCCAGTAGTTTTCCAGGGAGCACAGATACGCAGTATTTT. It translates to CASSFPGSTDTQYF.

The chain joins TRBV28 to TRBJ1-5; D ambiguous. CDR1 and CDR2 from the germline V gene are MDHEN and SYDVKM. The V and J ends lost 1 base and 3 bases respectively, with 13 bases between them. The CDR3 is 16 residues long. The CDR3 protein is CASSLSGRTPNQPQHF. Written as DNA, the CDR3 is TGTGCCAGCAGTTTATCGGGCAGGACCCCCAATCAGCCCCAGCATTTT.

The chain carries TRBV6-4 and TRBJ2-2; D is possibly TRBD1 or TRBD2 (6 bases each). Between the trimmed V and J ends, which lost 3 bases and 5 bases, there was a span of 10 bases. Germline CDR1 and CDR2: MRHNA and SNTAGT. The CDR3 totals 14 residues. The CDR3 bases are TGTGCCAGCAGTGAAACAGGGACTACCGGGGAGCTGTTTTTT. It specifies CASSETGTTGELFF.

This clone has just one count. The V and J genes are TRBV7-9 and TRBJ1-2; D might be TRBD1 (5 bases). The germline CDR1 and CDR2 sequences are SEHNR and FQNEAQ (reference sequence). The CDR3 extends over 15 amino acids. V dropped 5 bases and J dropped 4 bases, with 17 bases sitting between them. The CDR3 loop is CASSPHPQGLYGYTF. CDR3 nucleotides: TGTGCCAGCAGCCCCCACCCTCAGGGACTCTATGGCTACACCTTC.

This chain uses TRBV28 with TRBJ2-7; 9 bases fit TRBD1. Germline CDR1 and CDR2: MDHEN and SYDVKM. The CDR3 extends over 15 amino acids. V trimming: 4 bases; J trimming: 2 bases; junction bases outside the gene matches: 6. CDR3 sequence (DNA): TGTGCCAGCAGTTCAACAGGGGGCGCCACCTACGAGCAGTACTTC. Protein: CASSSTGGATYEQYF.